This T cell receptor (beta chain) derives from a study of T cell changes during pregnancy in multiple sclerosis (dated by TCRdb to the late 2010s). For the study in its entirety: The study examined how the T cell repertoire changed over the course of pregnancy in women with multiple sclerosis.

Notes on this clone: Its antigen remains unidentified. Base qualities are missing; no much larger clone stands one base away.

The library came from the immunoSEQ multiplex PCR assay. Here the immuneACCESS table is served through TCRdb, limited to in-frame sequences with V and J called. Missing clones are a known gap in these copies; in checked studies unresolved V genes cover under half, and the rest lacks a known reason. Here the sample has about 30,000 clones; 93% occur a single time. The top ten constitute 0.4% to 0.55% of the sample. CDR1 is given as LNHDA and CDR2 as SQIVND, both from the germline V gene (reference sequence). Trimming accounts for 5 bases at V and 4 bases at J, while the number of junction bases matched to no gene is 5. Measured from the cysteine to the phenylalanine, the CDR3 is 14 residues long. Left in the record is the CDR3 DNA by itself, 42 bases read in frame from the first base.

The rearrangement combines TRBV19 with TRBJ1-2; the junction holds 9 bases that match TRBD1. This specimen consisted of CD4+ T cells from peripheral blood mononuclear cells, obtained after pregnancy. This TCR was sampled from a female donor with multiple sclerosis, enrolled in a pregnancy study. The CDR3 loop reads CASSQTGGSYGYTF. The bases are TGTGCCAGTAGTCAAACAGGGGGCAGCTATGGCTACACCTTC.